Below are 27 T cell receptor beta chains sequenced from a single sample in a study of blood T cell repertoires in COVID-19. The repertoire was sequenced with immunoSEQ multiplex PCR; TCRdb's copy has only in-frame clones and lacks some. The sample records some 160,000 clones, 86% being singletons. Sequencing was carried out using peripheral blood. These receptors all stem from a woman in her sixties or seventies with acute or convalescent COVID-19.

The V call is TRBV5-4, the J call TRBJ2-1, with D possibly TRBD2 on 6 matching bases. V was shortened by 4 bases and J by 5 bases, with 16 bases between the two germline ends. CDR1 is SGHNT, CDR2 YYREEE, per germline (reference sequence). The CDR3 covers 15 residues. Here the CDR3 reads CASSQRAHADNEQFF. The CDR3 nucleotides are TGTGCCAGCAGCCAGCGGGCCCATGCGGACAATGAGCAGTTCTTC.

A word on this clone: Distinct nucleotide sequences in the sample also encode this CDR3. The chain joins TRBV5-1 to TRBJ2-3; 11 bases align to TRBD1. There are 14 residues in the CDR3. The J segment lost 4 bases and the V segment lost 4 bases, leaving 2 bases of the junction unmatched. Per germline, CDR1 SGHRS and CDR2 YFSETQ. The CDR3 sequence is CASSLGQGADTQYF. Written as DNA, the CDR3 is TGCGCCAGCAGCCTGGGACAGGGGGCAGATACGCAGTATTTT.

The CDR3 DNA sequence: TGTGCCAGCAGCCGATCGAGCGGGACGCTTACAGATACGCAGTATTTT. Residues: CASSRSSGTLTDTQYF. This rearrangement joins TRBV11-2 to TRBJ2-3, with TRBD2 matching 7 bases. CDR3 size: 16 residues. The junction had 11 bases not matched to a gene; V was cut back by 5 bases and J by 3 bases. Germline loops: CDR1 SGHAT, CDR2 FQNNGV.

CDR3 DNA sequence: TGTGCCAGCAGTTACAACCCTTGGAGCGGAAGCACAGATACGCAGTATTTT. Amino acids: CASSYNPWSGSTDTQYF. This chain connects TRBV6-2 or TRBV6-3 to TRBJ2-3; D is possibly TRBD2 (5 bases). The germline CDR1 and CDR2 sequences are MNHEY and SVGEGT. V was shortened by 2 bases and J by 0 bases, with 15 bases between the two germline ends. CDR3 size: 17 residues.

The chain employs TRBV4-3 and TRBJ2-3; 7 bases agree with TRBD2. CDR3 length: 16 amino acids. Per the germline V gene, CDR1 is LGHNA and CDR2 is YSLEER. V dropped 3 bases and J dropped 8; count of bases not matched to a gene: 14. The CDR3 sequence: CASSHYSGTAPRTQYF. Written as DNA, the CDR3 is TGCGCCAGCAGCCACTACAGCGGGACGGCCCCCCGTACGCAGTATTTT.

CDR3 in amino acids: CASSPTWSSYNEQFF. The CDR3, as DNA: TGTGCCAGCAGTCCAACATGGAGCTCCTACAATGAGCAGTTCTTC. The V and J genes are TRBV6-2 or TRBV6-3 and TRBJ2-1; the D is unclear. The CDR3 loop spans 15 amino acids. Per the germline V gene, CDR1 is MNHEY and CDR2 is SVGEGT. Between the trimmed V and J ends, which lost 5 bases and 0 bases, there was a span of 11 bases.

The chain is built from TRBV4-3 and TRBJ1-4; maybe TRBD1 (5 bases). V was clipped by 0 bases and J by 4 bases, with 15 bases between them. Germline CDR1 LGHNA, CDR2 YSLEER. This CDR3 region has 17 residues. CDR3 coding DNA: TGCGCCAGCAGCCAAGATGCGGCGGGACGGGGTAATGAAAAACTGTTTTTT. Translating gives CASSQDAAGRGNEKLFF.

This clone was seen only a few times. This rearrangement joins TRBV19 to TRBJ2-6; 10 nucleotides agree with TRBD1. V trimming: 6 bases; J trimming: 4 bases; junction bases outside the gene matches: 15. The CDR3 covers 19 residues. CDR1 is LNHDA, CDR2 SQIVND, per germline (reference sequence). The CDR3 DNA reads as TGTGCCAGTAGCCCTCGTTCCGGGACAGGGGTTCGCGGGGCCAACGTCCTGACTTTC. As protein: CASSPRSGTGVRGANVLTF. The full variable domain, in which reference TRBV19 and TRBJ2-6 provide the parts outside the CDR3, is DGGITQSPKYLFRKEGQNVTLSCEQNLNHDAMYWYRQDPGQGLRLIYYSQIVNDFQKGDIAEGYSVSREKKESFPLTVTSAQKNPTAFYLCASSPRSGTGVRGANVLTFGAGSRLTVL.

This rearrangement joins TRBV3-1 (or the pseudogene TRBV3-2) to TRBJ1-4; D remains unclear. The V end was cut by 1 base, the J end by 4 bases, with 4 bases between. In germline, CDR1 is LGHDT, CDR2 YNNKEL (reference sequence). This CDR3 region has 13 residues. CDR3 DNA sequence: TGTGCCAGCAGCCAAGCGGTTAATGAAAAACTGTTTTTT. It yields the protein CASSQAVNEKLFF.

CDR3 nucleotides: TGTGCCAGCAGCCTCGGGACAGCTGCCACAGAGACCCAGTACTTC. Its translation is CASSLGTAATETQYF. This chain connects TRBV14 to TRBJ2-5; 7 bases line up with TRBD1. The V segment lost 4 bases and the J segment 4 bases; nucleotides outside the gene matches: 9. Germline assignment: CDR1 SGHDN and CDR2 FVKESK. The CDR3 loop spans 15 amino acids.

The chain carries TRBV10-3 and TRBJ1-5, with a weak D call TRBD1 (6 bases). Between the trimmed V and J ends, which lost 6 bases and 2 bases, there was a span of 11 bases. The CDR3 is 14 residues long. Germline-derived CDR1 and CDR2 are ENHRY and SYGVKD. The CDR3 DNA reads as TGTGCCATCAGCAACAGGGACGGCAATCAGCCCCAGCATTTT. Translation: CAISNRDGNQPQHF.

The genes are TRBV3-1 (or the pseudogene TRBV3-2) and TRBJ2-7; 10 nucleotides agree with TRBD2. The CDR3 contains 13 residues. The J segment lost 2 bases and the V segment lost 8 bases, leaving 3 bases of the junction unmatched. Germline V gene lookup returns CDR1 LGHDT and CDR2 YNNKEL (reference sequence). CDR3 amino acids: CASGAGGAYEQYF. CDR3 in DNA: TGTGCCAGCGGAGCGGGAGGGGCCTACGAGCAGTACTTC.

The chain is built from TRBV4-3 and TRBJ2-4; possible D gene TRBD1, 5 bases. Between the trimmed V and J ends, which lost 0 bases and 1 base, there was a span of 10 bases. The length of the CDR3 is 16 residues. The germline V gene encodes CDR1 LGHNA and CDR2 YSLEER. The CDR3 reads CASSQDYQGAKNIQYF. CDR3 coding DNA: TGCGCCAGCAGCCAAGATTATCAGGGTGCCAAAAACATTCAGTACTTC.

The chain joins TRBV5-1 to TRBJ2-5; 13 bases line up with TRBD2. The CDR3 loop spans 16 amino acids. The V gene's germline CDR1 is SGHRS and CDR2 YFSETQ. Unmatched junction bases numbered 3, after V lost 4 bases and J lost 0 bases. The CDR3 reads CASSTTSGGYQETQYF. For the CDR3, the DNA is TGCGCCAGCAGCACGACTAGCGGGGGGTACCAAGAGACCCAGTACTTC.

The chain recombines TRBV6-2 or TRBV6-3 with TRBJ2-3; TRBD2 matches at 8 bases. The V segment lost 2 bases and the J segment 0 bases; nucleotides outside the gene matches: 4. Germline CDR1 is MNHEY and CDR2 is SVGEGT. This CDR3 has 16 amino acids. CDR3 sequence reads: CASSYELAASTDTQYF. In DNA, the CDR3 is TGTGCCAGCAGTTACGAACTAGCGGCTAGCACAGATACGCAGTATTTT.

The chain joins TRBV11-2 to TRBJ2-3, with D perhaps matching TRBD2 (6 bases). CDR3 size: 16 residues. Germline CDR1 reads SGHAT; CDR2 reads FQNNGV. Trimming took off 1 base at V and 0 bases at J, with 11 bases between the two ends. The CDR3 protein is CASSLGVLASTDTQYF. Written as DNA, the CDR3 is TGTGCCAGCAGCTTAGGGGTACTAGCCAGCACAGATACGCAGTATTTT.

The V call is TRBV9, the J call TRBJ1-6, with a weak D call TRBD1 (5 bases). CDR1 is SGDLS and CDR2 is YYNGEE in the germline V gene. The CDR3 length is 15 residues. The V end was cut by 1 base, the J end by 7 bases, with 12 bases between. The CDR3 nucleotides are TGTGCCAGCAGCGTATCAGGACAATTAAATTCACCCCTCCACTTT. This translates into CASSVSGQLNSPLHF.

CDR3 coding DNA: TGTGCCAGCAGCTTCTCTACGGGAGTCGGGGAGACCCAGTACTTC. It codes for CASSFSTGVGETQYF. This rearrangement joins TRBV7-2 to TRBJ2-5; tentative D call: TRBD2 (6 bases). CDR3 size: 15 residues. Trimming pared 3 bases from V and 5 bases from J, leaving 16 bases between. Per germline, CDR1 SGHTA and CDR2 FQGNSA.

A few counts support this clone. V and J are TRBV18 and TRBJ2-3, with 7 bases identical to TRBD2. Germline values: CDR1 KGHSH, CDR2 LQKENI. This CDR3 is built from 15 residues. Losses at the gene ends were 3 bases for V and 4 bases for J; bases not matched to a gene: 7. The DNA for the CDR3 is TGTGCCAGCTCACCTCCTGGCGGGAGAGCAGATACGCAGTATTTT. Translating gives CASSPPGGRADTQYF.

This clone was found once. The J gene is TRBJ2-1, the V gene TRBV18; 9 bases are shared with TRBD2. Germline loops: CDR1 KGHSH, CDR2 LQKENI. With V trimmed by 2 bases and J by 7 bases, 9 bases remained unmatched. The CDR3 runs 16 residues. As DNA, the CDR3 is TGTGCCAGCTCACCAATATGGACTAGCGATGGTAATGAGCAGTTCTTC. Encoded protein: CASSPIWTSDGNEQFF.

The genes are TRBV6-5 and TRBJ1-5, with D maybe TRBD1 (6 bases). Germline V gene sequence: CDR1 MNHEY, CDR2 SVGAGI. V dropped 5 bases and J dropped 4 bases, with 9 bases sitting between them. This CDR3 is 13 amino acids long. CDR3 protein: CASSNDRNQPQHF. The DNA of the CDR3 is TGTGCCAGCAGTAACGACAGGAATCAGCCCCAGCATTTT.

This rearrangement joins TRBV6-2 or TRBV6-3 to TRBJ2-1; 8 bases are shared with TRBD2. The CDR3 is 17 residues long. J was trimmed by 2 bases and V by 6 bases; bases with no gene match: 12. Germline values: CDR1 MNHEY, CDR2 SVGEGT. The CDR3 nucleotides are TGTGCCAGCAGCCTGGCTAGCGGGTCGGGACCCTACAATGAGCAGTTCTTC. Its protein is CASSLASGSGPYNEQFF.

This chain connects TRBV2 to TRBJ1-3; 7 bases are shared with TRBD1. In germline, CDR1 is SNHLY, CDR2 FYNNEI. The CDR3 extends over 16 amino acids. Unmatched junction bases numbered 12, after V lost 6 bases and J lost 4 bases. The CDR3: CASRRRLAGQGNTIYF. CDR3 DNA: TGTGCCAGCAGACGTCGTTTGGCGGGACAGGGAAACACCATATATTTT.

This clone was picked up a small number of times. The chain employs TRBV5-6 and TRBJ2-7, with TRBD2 matching 9 bases. This CDR3 is built from 16 residues. CDR1 and CDR2 (germline): SGHDT, YYEEEE. The ends lost 0 bases at V and 2 bases at J; junction bases unmatched: 6. This chain's CDR3 is CASSLVRAGGTYEQYF. The CDR3 coding sequence is TGTGCCAGCAGCTTGGTTCGAGCGGGAGGTACCTACGAGCAGTACTTC.

V is TRBV9 and J is TRBJ2-7; the D is unclear. The germline V and J ends were trimmed by 0 bases and 3 bases, with 13 bases remaining between them. The CDR3 is made up of 15 amino acids. CDR1 SGDLS and CDR2 YYNGEE come from the germline V gene. The DNA of the CDR3 is TGTGCCAGCAGCGTAGCGGCTACTATCGGCTACGAGCAGTACTTC. It translates to CASSVAATIGYEQYF.

This clone was counted only a few times. The chain carries TRBV2 and TRBJ1-6, with 11 bases matching TRBD1. Germline V lookup: CDR1 SNHLY, CDR2 FYNNEI. The CDR3 has 17 amino acids. J lost 7 bases, V lost 1 base, and 6 bases had no gene match. CDR3 amino acids: CASSEVGQGVSNSPLHF. As DNA, the CDR3 is TGTGCCAGCAGTGAAGTGGGACAGGGGGTCAGCAATTCACCCCTCCACTTT.

This rearrangement joins TRBV28 to TRBJ1-5; D uncertain. In germline, CDR1 is MDHEN, CDR2 SYDVKM. V gave up 6 bases and J gave up 6 bases, with 12 bases separating them. The CDR3 has 13 residues. CDR3 in amino acids: CASSHVDSQPQHF. The DNA of the CDR3 is TGTGCCAGCAGCCATGTAGATAGTCAGCCCCAGCATTTT. The full variable domain, rest sourced from reference TRBV28 and TRBJ1-5, is DVKVTQSSRYLVKRTGEKVFLECVQDMDHENMFWYRQDPGLGLRLIYFSYDVKMKEKGDIPEGYSVSREKKERFSLILESASTNQTSMYLCASSHVDSQPQHFGDGTRLSIL.